Given below is one TCR beta chain in context. No cognate antigen has been identified for it. There are no base qualities to consult, and no much larger clone falls within one base. V gives up 4 bases and J gives up 7 bases, and the segment between their germline ends measures 21 bases. From the cysteine through the phenylalanine, the CDR3 covers 16 amino acids. Just the 48-base CDR3 DNA is kept, in frame starting at base 1. From a lookup of the germline V gene, CDR1 and CDR2 are SGHRS and YFSETQ. To demonstrate the VDJtools post-analysis software, TCR beta repertoires were profiled from the peripheral blood of roughly 14 young patients with multiple sclerosis. The multiple sclerosis patients were children and adolescents between roughly 6 and 17 years of age. The library was built by means of PCR. TCRdb records Illumina HiSeq 2500 as the sequencer. To reduce PCR and sequencing biases, unique molecular identifiers were built into the TCR beta cDNA libraries. Roughly 500,000 cDNA molecules were obtained per 1 to 10 million input T cells, so each molecule approximated one T cell. The patient libraries were prepared and sequenced with the same protocol used for the earlier healthy control dataset. Samples belonging to the same batch were prepared together, multiplexed and sequenced on a shared HiSeq lane. Per the original workflow: MIGEC handled the raw barcoded reads, throwing out single-read molecular identifier groups before consensus assembly and CDR3 extraction. VDJtools was used for post-analysis of the clonotype tables, and diversity was normalized by down-sampling every dataset to the size of the smallest sample. Repertoire overlap clustering matched CDR3 amino acid but not nucleotide sequences to correct batch-related cross-sample contamination. The raw public reads went through TCRdb reprocessing: fastp at Q25, MiXCR clone calling, in-frame beta chains kept. One record per CDR3 amino acid sequence lists the most common genes and DNA. TCRdb's processing, not the authors' own work, is the source of the V and J calls. This sample has about 430,000 distinct CDR3 sequences in its table, and less than 40% of those were observed once. 7.6% of the sample belongs to the ten largest clones.

This sample stems from a study of post-analysis software for immune sequencing data (dated by TCRdb to between 2014 and 2016). In terms of the full investigation: Disease courses on record covered relapsing-remitting, secondary progressive and progressive-relapsing multiple sclerosis, though some patients had no subtype annotation. The patient repertoires were set against about eleven previously published healthy control repertoires from donors whose ages ranged from 6 to 25 years. A subset of samples was prepared in parallel using single-end sample barcoding, then pooled and co-amplified after Illumina adapter ligation.

General study outcomes and caveats: Four or five TRBV segments, including TRBV5-6, TRBV5-1 and TRBV20-1, were significantly more frequent in patients than controls. Normalized Chao1 diversity was significantly lower in multiple sclerosis patients than controls, suggesting substantial peripheral T-cell clonal expansion. Direct clustering with F measure revealed strong co-clustering of samples prepared in the same batch, which led to a batch-effect correction. The multiple sclerosis patient group was slightly younger than the control group.

The TCR was taken from a girl aged 2 to 9 with multiple sclerosis. The chain uses TRBV5-1 and TRBJ2-1, with the D gene tentatively TRBD1 or TRBD2, based on 6 matching bases in each. The sample was blood. The CDR3 region reads CASSLASGRGRNEQFF. The sequence in DNA is TGCGCCAGCAGCCTTGCATCCGGCCGGGGGCGAAATGAGCAGTTCTTC.